These T cell receptor beta chains were read from a single sample in a study of cytomegalovirus exposure and HLA in healthy donors. Profiled with immunoSEQ multiplex PCR; TCRdb holds only in-frame clones, not every one. Of 100,000 to 120,000 clones detected, roughly 80% appear once; the ten largest clones hold around 6.9%. The sequenced sample consisted of PBMCs. The receptors here all came from a man aged 25 to 40 in good health and CMV-seropositive. Both conserved end residues are part of each CDR3. A D gene is named only where the DNA matches it firmly. Where a row states a size, it is once, few, many or the class of an expanded clone; other rows omit it.

TRBV15,-,TRBD1,TRBJ1-5,CATSRSWGQGDGSNQPQHF,TGTGCCACCAGCAGATCTTGGGGACAGGGGGATGGTAGCAATCAGCCCCAGCATTTT
TRBV5-1,few,TRBD1,TRBJ1-1,CASSGTGPRTEAFF,TGCGCCAGCAGCGGGACAGGGCCGCGCACTGAAGCTTTCTTT
TRBV2,few,-,TRBJ1-5,CASKRDNNQPQHF,TGTGCCAGCAAAAGGGACAATAATCAGCCCCAGCATTTT
TRBV29-1,once,-,TRBJ1-1,CSVEGRQMNTEAFF,TGCAGCGTTGAAGGCAGGCAAATGAACACTGAAGCTTTCTTT
TRBV15,once,-,TRBJ1-2,CATSRDGGGYGYTF,TGTGCCACCAGCAGAGATGGGGGGGGTTATGGCTACACCTTC
TRBV19,-,TRBD2,TRBJ2-1,CASALRGGRMNEQFF,TGTGCCAGTGCCCTTCGGGGGGGCCGGATGAATGAGCAGTTCTTC
TRBV5-1,-,-,TRBJ2-1,CASSTDPSSYNEQFF,TGCGCCAGCTCGACAGACCCCAGCTCCTACAATGAGCAGTTCTTC
TRBV7-8,-,-,TRBJ2-7,CASSLMGRASAYEQYF,TGTGCCAGCAGCTTAATGGGCAGGGCCTCTGCCTACGAGCAGTACTTC
TRBV5-1,many,-,TRBJ1-5,CASHETGGNQPQHF,TGCGCCAGCCACGAGACAGGAGGCAATCAGCCCCAGCATTTT
TRBV4-2,-,-,TRBJ2-2,CASSEAISVNTGELFF,TGTGCCAGCAGCGAAGCCATAAGCGTGAACACCGGGGAGCTGTTTTTT
TRBV7-2,once,TRBD1,TRBJ1-4,CASSSPQGAREEKLFF,TGTGCCAGCAGCTCTCCACAGGGGGCGAGAGAAGAAAAACTGTTTTTT
TRBV15,-,-,TRBJ2-2,CATSRGGSADTGELFF,TGTGCCACCAGCAGAGGTGGTAGCGCGGACACCGGGGAGCTGTTTTTT
TRBV19,few,-,TRBJ1-2,CASHPLGTQNYGYTF,TGTGCCAGCCACCCCCTTGGGACACAGAACTATGGCTACACCTTC
TRBV6-5,-,TRBD1,TRBJ1-2,CASSWTGGYGYTF,TGTGCCAGCAGCTGGACAGGGGGCTATGGCTACACCTTC
TRBV5-1,-,TRBD1,TRBJ1-1,CASSNGQGVSTEAFF,TGCGCCAGCAGCAACGGACAGGGTGTTAGCACTGAAGCTTTCTTT
TRBV5-6,-,-,TRBJ1-2,CASSLSTVNYGYTF,TGTGCCAGCAGCTTGTCAACGGTTAACTATGGCTACACCTTC
TRBV7-9,-,TRBD1,TRBJ1-1,CASSLAGDRLTEAFF,TGTGCCAGCAGCTTAGCTGGGGACAGACTCACTGAAGCTTTCTTT
TRBV5-1,few,TRBD1,TRBJ2-7,CASSQGTGGYEQYF,TGCGCCAGCAGCCAAGGGACAGGGGGCTACGAGCAGTACTTC
TRBV10-3,-,-,TRBJ1-4,CAIRESATNEKLFF,TGTGCCATCAGAGAGTCCGCAACTAATGAAAAACTGTTTTTT
TRBV7-9,-,-,TRBJ2-5,CASSPTGSIQETQYF,TGTGCCAGCAGCCCCACCGGGAGCATACAAGAGACCCAGTACTTC
TRBV5-1,-,-,TRBJ1-6,CASSPGLENSPLHF,TGCGCCAGCAGCCCGGGACTCGAGAATTCACCCCTCCACTTT
TRBV7-3,few,-,TRBJ1-1,CASTVTRAMNTEAFF,TGTGCCAGCACAGTTACGAGGGCGATGAACACTGAAGCTTTCTTT
TRBV4-2,-,-,TRBJ2-5,CASSQGTSTYETQYF,TGTGCCAGCAGCCAAGGCACTAGCACATACGAGACCCAGTACTTC
TRBV6-1,few,-,TRBJ2-7,CASSEPWQTYEQYF,TGTGCCAGCAGTGAACCGTGGCAGACCTACGAGCAGTACTTC
TRBV19,once,-,TRBJ1-4,CASSFLREKLFF,TGTGCCAGTAGTTTCCTCCGTGAAAAACTGTTTTTT
TRBV4-1,-,TRBD1,TRBJ1-5,CASSQDKGAANQPQHF,TGCGCCAGCAGCCAAGATAAGGGGGCGGCCAATCAGCCCCAGCATTTT
TRBV28,-,TRBD1,TRBJ2-5,CASRQGAEETQYF,TGTGCCAGCAGACAGGGGGCGGAAGAGACCCAGTACTTC
TRBV29-1,-,-,TRBJ1-6,CSAGQKNSPLHF,TGCAGCGCCGGACAGAAAAATTCCCCCCTCCACTTT
TRBV6-5,-,TRBD2,TRBJ2-5,CASTLSGGQETQYF,TGTGCCAGCACGCTGAGCGGGGGGCAAGAGACCCAGTACTTC
TRBV6-1,-,TRBD1,TRBJ2-2,CASSLHRGTWELFF,TGTGCCAGCAGTCTACACAGGGGGACCTGGGAGCTGTTTTTT
TRBV6-4,-,TRBD1,TRBJ1-6,CASSPETGGGYNSPLHF,TGTGCCAGCAGCCCGGAGACAGGGGGTGGCTATAATTCACCCCTCCACTTT
TRBV7-2,few,-,TRBJ2-3,CASSRGWSTDTQYF,TGTGCCAGCAGTCGGGGATGGAGCACAGATACGCAGTATTTT
TRBV29-1,-,TRBD1,TRBJ2-7,CSVGQGPIYEQYF,TGCAGCGTCGGACAGGGACCGATCTACGAGCAGTACTTC
TRBV5-1,-,-,TRBJ2-3,CASSLDPGSDTQYF,TGCGCCAGCAGCTTGGATCCGGGATCAGATACGCAGTATTTT
TRBV5-1,-,-,TRBJ2-7,CASSLDSVSSYEQYF,TGCGCCAGCAGCTTGGATAGCGTTAGCTCCTACGAGCAGTACTTC
TRBV6-5,-,TRBD1,TRBJ1-2,CASSSSPTGDYTF,TGTGCCAGCAGTTCCTCTCCCACAGGGGACTACACCTTC
TRBV5-1,few,-,TRBJ2-3,CASSLAGTDTQYF,TGCGCCAGCAGCTTGGCGGGCACAGATACGCAGTATTTT
TRBV6-1,-,TRBD1,TRBJ1-5,CASSALTGVNQPQHF,TGTGCCAGCAGTGCCCTGACAGGGGTAAATCAGCCCCAGCATTTT
TRBV20-1,-,-,TRBJ2-1,CSAGQYNEQFF,TGCAGTGCTGGCCAGTACAATGAGCAGTTCTTC
TRBV5-1,-,-,TRBJ2-7,CASRNGHEQYF,TGCGCCAGCAGGAACGGACACGAGCAGTACTTC
TRBV7-9,few,-,TRBJ1-1,CASSENSMNTEAFF,TGTGCCAGCAGCGAGAACAGTATGAACACTGAAGCTTTCTTT
TRBV5-1,-,-,TRBJ2-1,CASSLQQNEQFF,TGCGCCAGCAGCTTGCAACAGAATGAGCAGTTCTTC
TRBV5-1,-,TRBD2,TRBJ2-3,CASSRASGGNTDTQYF,TGCGCCAGCAGCCGGGCTAGCGGGGGGAACACAGATACGCAGTATTTT
TRBV11-2,-,TRBD1,TRBJ1-1,CASSAGTGVKTEAFF,TGTGCCAGCAGCGCCGGGACAGGGGTGAAAACTGAAGCTTTCTTT
TRBV7-2,-,TRBD1,TRBJ2-5,CASSRTGEETQYF,TGTGCCAGCAGCCGGACAGGGGAGGAGACCCAGTACTTC
TRBV2,-,-,TRBJ1-2,CASSDSGRGYTF,TGTGCCAGCAGCGACAGTGGAAGAGGCTACACCTTC
TRBV5-5,-,TRBD1,TRBJ1-1,CASSPSGTGKVNTEAFF,TGTGCCAGCAGCCCCTCCGGGACAGGGAAAGTGAACACTGAAGCTTTCTTT
TRBV4-1,-,TRBD1,TRBJ1-6,CASSEEDRGVSPLHF,TGCGCCAGCAGCGAGGAAGACAGGGGAGTTTCACCCCTCCACTTT
TRBV30,-,-,TRBJ1-1,CAWSPNRVSEAFF,TGTGCCTGGAGTCCCAACAGGGTCTCTGAAGCTTTCTTT
TRBV2,-,-,TRBJ1-5,CASRFAVGQPQHF,TGTGCCAGCAGGTTTGCGGTGGGTCAGCCCCAGCATTTT
TRBV4-3,-,TRBD1,TRBJ1-1,CASSQDRGDRGAEAFF,TGCGCCAGCAGCCAAGATAGAGGGGACAGAGGCGCTGAAGCTTTCTTT
TRBV7-8,-,-,TRBJ1-1,CASSRDRSMNTEAFF,TGTGCCAGCAGTCGCGACAGGTCTATGAACACTGAAGCTTTCTTT